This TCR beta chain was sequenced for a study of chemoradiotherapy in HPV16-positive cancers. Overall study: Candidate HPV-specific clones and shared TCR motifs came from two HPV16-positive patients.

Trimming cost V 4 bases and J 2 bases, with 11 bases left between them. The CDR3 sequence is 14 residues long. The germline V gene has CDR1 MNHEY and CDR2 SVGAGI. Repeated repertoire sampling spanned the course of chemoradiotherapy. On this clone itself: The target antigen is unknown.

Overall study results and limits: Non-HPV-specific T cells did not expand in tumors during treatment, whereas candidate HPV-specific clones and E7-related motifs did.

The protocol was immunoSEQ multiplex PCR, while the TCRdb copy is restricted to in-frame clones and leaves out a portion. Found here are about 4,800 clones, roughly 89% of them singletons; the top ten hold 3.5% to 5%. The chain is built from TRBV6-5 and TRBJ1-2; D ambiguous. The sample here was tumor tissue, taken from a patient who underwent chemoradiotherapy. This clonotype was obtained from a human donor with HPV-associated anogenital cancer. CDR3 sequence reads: CASSSYASNYGYTF. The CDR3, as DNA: TGTGCCAGCAGTTCGTACGCCTCGAACTATGGCTACACCTTC.